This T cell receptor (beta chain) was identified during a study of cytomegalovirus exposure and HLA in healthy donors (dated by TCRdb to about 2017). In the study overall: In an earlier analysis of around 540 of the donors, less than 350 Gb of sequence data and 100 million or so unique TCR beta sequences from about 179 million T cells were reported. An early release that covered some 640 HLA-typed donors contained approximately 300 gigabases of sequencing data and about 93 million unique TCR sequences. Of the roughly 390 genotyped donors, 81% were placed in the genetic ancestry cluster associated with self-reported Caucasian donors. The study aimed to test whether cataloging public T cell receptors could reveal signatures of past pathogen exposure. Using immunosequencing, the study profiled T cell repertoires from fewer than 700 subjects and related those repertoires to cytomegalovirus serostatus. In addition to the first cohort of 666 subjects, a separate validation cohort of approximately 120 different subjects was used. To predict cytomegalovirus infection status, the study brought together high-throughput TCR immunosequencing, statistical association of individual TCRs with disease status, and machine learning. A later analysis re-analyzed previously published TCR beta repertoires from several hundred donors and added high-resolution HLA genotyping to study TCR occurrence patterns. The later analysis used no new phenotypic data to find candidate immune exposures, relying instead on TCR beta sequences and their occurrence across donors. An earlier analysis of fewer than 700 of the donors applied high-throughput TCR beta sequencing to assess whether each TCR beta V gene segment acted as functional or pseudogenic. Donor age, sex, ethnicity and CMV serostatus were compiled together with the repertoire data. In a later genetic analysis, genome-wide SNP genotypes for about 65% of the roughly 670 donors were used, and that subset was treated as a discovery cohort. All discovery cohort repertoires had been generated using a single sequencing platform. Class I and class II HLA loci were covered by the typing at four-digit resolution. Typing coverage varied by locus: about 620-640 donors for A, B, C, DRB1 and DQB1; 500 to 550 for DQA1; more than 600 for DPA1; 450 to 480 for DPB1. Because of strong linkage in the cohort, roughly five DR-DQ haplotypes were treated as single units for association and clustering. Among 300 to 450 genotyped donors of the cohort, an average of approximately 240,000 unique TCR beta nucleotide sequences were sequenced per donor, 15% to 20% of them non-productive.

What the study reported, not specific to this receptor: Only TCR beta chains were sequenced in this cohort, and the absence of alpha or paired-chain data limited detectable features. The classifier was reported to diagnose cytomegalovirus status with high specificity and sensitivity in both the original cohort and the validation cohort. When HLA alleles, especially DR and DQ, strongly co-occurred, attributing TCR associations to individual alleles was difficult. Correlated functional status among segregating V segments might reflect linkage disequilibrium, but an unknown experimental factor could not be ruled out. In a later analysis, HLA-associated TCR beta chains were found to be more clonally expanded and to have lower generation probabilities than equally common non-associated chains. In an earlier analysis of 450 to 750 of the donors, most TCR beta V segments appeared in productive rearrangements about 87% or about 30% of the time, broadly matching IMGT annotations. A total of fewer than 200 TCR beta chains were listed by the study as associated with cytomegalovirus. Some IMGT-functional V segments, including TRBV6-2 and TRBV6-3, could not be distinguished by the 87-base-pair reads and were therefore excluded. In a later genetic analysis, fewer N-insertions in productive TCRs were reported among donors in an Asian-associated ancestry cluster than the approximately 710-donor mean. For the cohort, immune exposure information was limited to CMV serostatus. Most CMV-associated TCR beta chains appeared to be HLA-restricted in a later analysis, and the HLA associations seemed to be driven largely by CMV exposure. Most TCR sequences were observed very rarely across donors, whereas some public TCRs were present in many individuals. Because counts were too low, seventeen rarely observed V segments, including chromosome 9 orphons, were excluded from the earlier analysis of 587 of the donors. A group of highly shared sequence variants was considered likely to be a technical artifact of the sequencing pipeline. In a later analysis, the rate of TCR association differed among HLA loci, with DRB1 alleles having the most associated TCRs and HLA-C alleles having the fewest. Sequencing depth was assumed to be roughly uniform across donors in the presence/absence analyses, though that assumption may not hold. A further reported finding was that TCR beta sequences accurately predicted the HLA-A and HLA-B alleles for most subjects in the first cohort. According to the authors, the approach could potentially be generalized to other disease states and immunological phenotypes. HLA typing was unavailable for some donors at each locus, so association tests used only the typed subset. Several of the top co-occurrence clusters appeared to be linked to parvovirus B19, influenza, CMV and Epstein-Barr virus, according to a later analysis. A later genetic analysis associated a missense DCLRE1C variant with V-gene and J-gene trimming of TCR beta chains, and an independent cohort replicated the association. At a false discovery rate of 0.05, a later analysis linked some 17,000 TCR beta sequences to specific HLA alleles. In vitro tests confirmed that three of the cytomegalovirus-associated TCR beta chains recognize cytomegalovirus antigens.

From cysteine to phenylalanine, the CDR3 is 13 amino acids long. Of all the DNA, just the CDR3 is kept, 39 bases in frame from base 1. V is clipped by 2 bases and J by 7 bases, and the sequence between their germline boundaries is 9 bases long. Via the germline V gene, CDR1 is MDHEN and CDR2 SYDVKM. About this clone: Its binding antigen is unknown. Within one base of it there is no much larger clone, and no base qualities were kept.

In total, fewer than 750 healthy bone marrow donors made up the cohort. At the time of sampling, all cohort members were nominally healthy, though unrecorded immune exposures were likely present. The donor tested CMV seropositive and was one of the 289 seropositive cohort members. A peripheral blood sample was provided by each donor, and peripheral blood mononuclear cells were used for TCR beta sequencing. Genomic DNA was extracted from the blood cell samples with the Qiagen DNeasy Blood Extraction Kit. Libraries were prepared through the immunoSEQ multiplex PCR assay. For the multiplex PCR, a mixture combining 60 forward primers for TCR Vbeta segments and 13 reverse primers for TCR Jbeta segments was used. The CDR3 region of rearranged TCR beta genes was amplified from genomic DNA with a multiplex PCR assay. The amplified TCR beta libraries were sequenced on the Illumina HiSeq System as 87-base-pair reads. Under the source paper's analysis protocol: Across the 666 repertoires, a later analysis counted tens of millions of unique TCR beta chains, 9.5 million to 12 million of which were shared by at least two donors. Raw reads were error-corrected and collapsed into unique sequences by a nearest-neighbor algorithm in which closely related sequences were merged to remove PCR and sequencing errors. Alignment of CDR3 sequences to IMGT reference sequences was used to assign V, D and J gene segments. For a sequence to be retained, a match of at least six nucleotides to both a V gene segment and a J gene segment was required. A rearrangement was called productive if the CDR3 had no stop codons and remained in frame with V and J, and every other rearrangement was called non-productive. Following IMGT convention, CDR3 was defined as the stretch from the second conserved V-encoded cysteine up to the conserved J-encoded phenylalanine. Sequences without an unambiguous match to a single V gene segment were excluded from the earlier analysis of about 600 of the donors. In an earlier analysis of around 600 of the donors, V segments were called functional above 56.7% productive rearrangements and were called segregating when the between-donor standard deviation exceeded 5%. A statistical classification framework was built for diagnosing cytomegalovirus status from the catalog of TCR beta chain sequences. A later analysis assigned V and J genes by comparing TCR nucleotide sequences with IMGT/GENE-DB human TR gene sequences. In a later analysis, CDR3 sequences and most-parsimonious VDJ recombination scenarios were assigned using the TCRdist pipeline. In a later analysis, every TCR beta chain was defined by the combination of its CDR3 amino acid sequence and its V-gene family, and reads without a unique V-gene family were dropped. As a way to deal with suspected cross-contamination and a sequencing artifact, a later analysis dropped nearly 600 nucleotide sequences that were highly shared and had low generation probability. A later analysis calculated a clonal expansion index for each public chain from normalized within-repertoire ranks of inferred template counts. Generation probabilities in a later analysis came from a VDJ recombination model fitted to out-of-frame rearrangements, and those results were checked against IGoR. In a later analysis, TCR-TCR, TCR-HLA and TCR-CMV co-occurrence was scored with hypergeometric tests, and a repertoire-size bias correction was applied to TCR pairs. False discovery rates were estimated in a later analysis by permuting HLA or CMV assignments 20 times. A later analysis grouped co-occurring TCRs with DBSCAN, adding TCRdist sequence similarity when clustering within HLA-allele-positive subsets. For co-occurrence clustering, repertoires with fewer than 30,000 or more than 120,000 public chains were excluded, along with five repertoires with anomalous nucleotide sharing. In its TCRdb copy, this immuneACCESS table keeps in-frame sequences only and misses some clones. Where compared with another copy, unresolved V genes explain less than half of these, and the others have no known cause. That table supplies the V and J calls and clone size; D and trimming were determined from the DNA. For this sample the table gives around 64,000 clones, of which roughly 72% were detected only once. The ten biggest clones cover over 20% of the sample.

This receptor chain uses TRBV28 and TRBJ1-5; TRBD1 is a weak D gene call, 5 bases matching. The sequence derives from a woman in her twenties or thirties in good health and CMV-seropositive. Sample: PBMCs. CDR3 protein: CASSLVAGQPQHF. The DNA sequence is TGTGCCAGCAGTTTAGTGGCAGGGCAGCCCCAGCATTTT.